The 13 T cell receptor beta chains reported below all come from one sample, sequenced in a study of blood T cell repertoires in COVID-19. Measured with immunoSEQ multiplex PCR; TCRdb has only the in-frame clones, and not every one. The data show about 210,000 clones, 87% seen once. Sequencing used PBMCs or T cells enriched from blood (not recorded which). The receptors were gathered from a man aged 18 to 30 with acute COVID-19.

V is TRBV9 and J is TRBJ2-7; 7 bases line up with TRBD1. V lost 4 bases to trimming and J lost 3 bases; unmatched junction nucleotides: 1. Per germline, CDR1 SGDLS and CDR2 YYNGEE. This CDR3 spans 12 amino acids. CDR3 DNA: TGTGCCAGCAGCCGGGACAGCTACGAGCAGTACTTC. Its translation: CASSRDSYEQYF.

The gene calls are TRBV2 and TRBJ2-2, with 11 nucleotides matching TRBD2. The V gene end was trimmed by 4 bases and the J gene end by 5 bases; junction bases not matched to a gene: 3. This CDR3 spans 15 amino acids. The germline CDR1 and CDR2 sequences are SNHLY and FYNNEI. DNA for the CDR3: TGTGCCAGCAGTGGTAGCGGGAGGGCGACCGGGGAGCTGTTTTTT. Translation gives CASSGSGRATGELFF.

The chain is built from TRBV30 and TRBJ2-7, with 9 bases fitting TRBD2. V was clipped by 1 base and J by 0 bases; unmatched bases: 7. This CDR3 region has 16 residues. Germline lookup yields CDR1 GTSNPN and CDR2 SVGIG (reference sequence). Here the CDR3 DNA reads TGTGCCTGGAGTGGACTAGCGGCCCTCCGCTCCTACGAGCAGTACTTC. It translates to CAWSGLAALRSYEQYF.

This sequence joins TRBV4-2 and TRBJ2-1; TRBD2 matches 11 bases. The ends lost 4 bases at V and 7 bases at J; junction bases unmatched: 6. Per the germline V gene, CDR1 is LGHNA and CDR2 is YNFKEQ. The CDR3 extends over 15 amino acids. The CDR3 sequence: CASSPGTSGGNEQFF. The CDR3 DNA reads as TGTGCCAGCAGCCCAGGGACTAGCGGAGGGAATGAGCAGTTCTTC.

CDR3 sequence reads: CASSRMIGLALYEQYF. CDR3 nucleotide sequence: TGTGCCAGCAGCCGAATGATCGGACTAGCCCTCTACGAGCAGTACTTC. The chain links TRBV5-6 to TRBJ2-7, with TRBD2 matching over 8 bases. The CDR3 is 16 residues long. The junction had 12 bases not matched to a gene; V was cut back by 4 bases and J by 3 bases. Germline assignment: CDR1 SGHDT and CDR2 YYEEEE. Full variable domain (remainder filled in from reference TRBV5-6 and TRBJ2-7): DAGVTQSPTHLIKTRGQQVTLRCSPKSGHDTVSWYQQALGQGPQFIFQYYEEEERQRGNFPDRFSGHQFPNYSSELNVNALLLGDSALYLCASSRMIGLALYEQYFGPGTRLTVT.

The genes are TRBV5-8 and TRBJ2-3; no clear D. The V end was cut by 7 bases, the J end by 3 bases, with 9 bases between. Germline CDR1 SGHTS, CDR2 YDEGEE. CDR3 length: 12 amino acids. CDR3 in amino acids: CASRASTDTQYF. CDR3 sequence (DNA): TGTGCCAGCCGAGCCTCTACAGATACGCAGTATTTT.

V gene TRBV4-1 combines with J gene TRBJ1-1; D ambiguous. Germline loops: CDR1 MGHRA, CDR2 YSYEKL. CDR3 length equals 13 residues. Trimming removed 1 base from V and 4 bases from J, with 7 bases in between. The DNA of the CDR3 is TGCGCCAGCAGCCAAGTGGAGGGCACTGAAGCTTTCTTT. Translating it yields CASSQVEGTEAFF.

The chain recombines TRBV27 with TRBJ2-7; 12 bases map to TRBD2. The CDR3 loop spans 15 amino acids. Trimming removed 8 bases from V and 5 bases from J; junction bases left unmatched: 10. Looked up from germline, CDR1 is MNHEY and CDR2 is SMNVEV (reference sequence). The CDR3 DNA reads TGTGCCAGCTCGGCTGGGACTAGCGGGTCCGACGAGCAGTACTTC. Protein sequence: CASSAGTSGSDEQYF.

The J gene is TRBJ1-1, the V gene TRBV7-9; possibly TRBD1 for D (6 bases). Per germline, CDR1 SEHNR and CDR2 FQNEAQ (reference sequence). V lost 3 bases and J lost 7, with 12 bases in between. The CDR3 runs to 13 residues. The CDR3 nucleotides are TGTGCCAGCAGCTTCGAGGACAGACTTGAAGCTTTCTTT. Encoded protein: CASSFEDRLEAFF.

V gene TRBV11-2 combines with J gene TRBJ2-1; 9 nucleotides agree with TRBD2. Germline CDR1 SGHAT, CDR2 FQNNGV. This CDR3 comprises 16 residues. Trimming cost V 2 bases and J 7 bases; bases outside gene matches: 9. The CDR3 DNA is TGTGCCAGCAGCTTACTAGCGGGAACGGTTATGAATGAGCAGTTCTTC. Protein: CASSLLAGTVMNEQFF.

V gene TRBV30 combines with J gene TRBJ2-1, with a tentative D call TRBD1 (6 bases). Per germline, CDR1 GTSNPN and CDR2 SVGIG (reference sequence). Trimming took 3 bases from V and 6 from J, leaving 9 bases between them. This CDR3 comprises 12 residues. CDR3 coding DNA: TGTGCCTGGAGCCAAGGGGGCAATGAGCAGTTCTTC. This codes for CAWSQGGNEQFF.

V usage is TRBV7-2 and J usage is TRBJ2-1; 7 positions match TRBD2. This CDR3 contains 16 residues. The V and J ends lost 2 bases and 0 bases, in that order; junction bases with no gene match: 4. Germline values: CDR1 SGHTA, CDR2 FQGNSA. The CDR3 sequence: CASSLRGGSSYNEQFF. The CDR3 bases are TGTGCCAGCAGCTTAAGGGGCGGGAGCTCCTACAATGAGCAGTTCTTC.

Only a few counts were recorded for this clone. As DNA, the CDR3 is TGCAGCGTCCAAGGGGGTAGAGGCTACACCTTC. Translated, it gives CSVQGGRGYTF. The chain employs TRBV29-1 and TRBJ1-2; D might be TRBD1 (6 bases). Between the trimmed V and J ends, which lost 6 bases and 8 bases, there was a span of 13 bases. CDR3 length: 11 residues. From germline, CDR1 is SQVTM and CDR2 ANQGSEA.